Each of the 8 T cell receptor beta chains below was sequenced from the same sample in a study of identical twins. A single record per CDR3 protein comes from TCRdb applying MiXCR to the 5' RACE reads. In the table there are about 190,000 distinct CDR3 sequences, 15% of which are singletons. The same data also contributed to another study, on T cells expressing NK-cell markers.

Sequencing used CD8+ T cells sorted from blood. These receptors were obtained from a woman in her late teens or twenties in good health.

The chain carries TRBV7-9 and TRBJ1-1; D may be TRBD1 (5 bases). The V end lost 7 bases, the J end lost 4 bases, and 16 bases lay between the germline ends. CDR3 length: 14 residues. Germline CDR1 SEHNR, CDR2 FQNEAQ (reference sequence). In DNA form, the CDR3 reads TGTGCCAGCACCGACCCACAACAGGCCACTGAAGCTTTCTTT. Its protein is CASTDPQQATEAFF.

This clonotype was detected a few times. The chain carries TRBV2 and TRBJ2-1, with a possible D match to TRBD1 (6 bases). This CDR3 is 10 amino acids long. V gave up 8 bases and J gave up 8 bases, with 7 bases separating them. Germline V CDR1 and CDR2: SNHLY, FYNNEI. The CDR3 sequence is CASAGDEQFF. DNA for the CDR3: TGTGCCAGCGCAGGGGATGAGCAGTTCTTC.

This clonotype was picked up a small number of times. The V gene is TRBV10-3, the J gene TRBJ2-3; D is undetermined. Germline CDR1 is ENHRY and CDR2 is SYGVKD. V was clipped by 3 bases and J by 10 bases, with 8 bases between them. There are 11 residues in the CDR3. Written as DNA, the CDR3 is TGTGCCATCAGTGATGGACCAGCGCAGTATTTT. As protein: CAISDGPAQYF.

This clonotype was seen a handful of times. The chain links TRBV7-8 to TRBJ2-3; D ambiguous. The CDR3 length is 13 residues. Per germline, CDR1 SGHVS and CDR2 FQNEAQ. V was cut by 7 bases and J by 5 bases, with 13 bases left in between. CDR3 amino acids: CASTRNWGDTQYF. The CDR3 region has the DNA TGTGCCAGCACCCGGAACTGGGGAGATACGCAGTATTTT.

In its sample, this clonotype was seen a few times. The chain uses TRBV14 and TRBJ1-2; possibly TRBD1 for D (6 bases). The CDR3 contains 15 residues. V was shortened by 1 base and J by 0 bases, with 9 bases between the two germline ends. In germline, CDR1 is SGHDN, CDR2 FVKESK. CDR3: CASSQGTETNYGYTF. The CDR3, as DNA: TGTGCCAGCAGCCAAGGGACAGAAACTAACTATGGCTACACCTTC. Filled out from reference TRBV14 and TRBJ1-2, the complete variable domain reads EAGVTQFPSHSVIEKGQTVTLRCDPISGHDNLYWYRRVMGKEIKFLLHFVKESKQDESGMPNNRFLAERTGGTYSTLKVQPAELEDSGVYFCASSQGTETNYGYTFGSGTRLTVV.

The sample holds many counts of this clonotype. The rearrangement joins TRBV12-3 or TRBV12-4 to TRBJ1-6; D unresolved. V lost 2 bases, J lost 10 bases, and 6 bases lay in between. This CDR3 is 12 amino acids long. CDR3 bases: TGTGCCAGCAGTTTAATTAGGTCACCCCTCCACTTT. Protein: CASSLIRSPLHF.

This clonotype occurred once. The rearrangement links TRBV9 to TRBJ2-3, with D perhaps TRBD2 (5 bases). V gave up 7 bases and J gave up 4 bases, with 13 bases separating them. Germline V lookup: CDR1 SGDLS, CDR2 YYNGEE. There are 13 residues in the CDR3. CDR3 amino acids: CASDEGFADTQYF. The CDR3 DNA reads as TGTGCCAGCGACGAGGGATTCGCAGATACGCAGTATTTT.

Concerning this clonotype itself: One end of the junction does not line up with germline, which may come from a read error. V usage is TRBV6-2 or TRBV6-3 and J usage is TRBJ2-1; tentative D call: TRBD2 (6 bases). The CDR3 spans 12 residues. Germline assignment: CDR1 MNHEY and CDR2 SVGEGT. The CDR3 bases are TGTGCCAGCAGTCGGGACTCGAGCAGGAGAGTCTTC. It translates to CASSRDSSRRVF.